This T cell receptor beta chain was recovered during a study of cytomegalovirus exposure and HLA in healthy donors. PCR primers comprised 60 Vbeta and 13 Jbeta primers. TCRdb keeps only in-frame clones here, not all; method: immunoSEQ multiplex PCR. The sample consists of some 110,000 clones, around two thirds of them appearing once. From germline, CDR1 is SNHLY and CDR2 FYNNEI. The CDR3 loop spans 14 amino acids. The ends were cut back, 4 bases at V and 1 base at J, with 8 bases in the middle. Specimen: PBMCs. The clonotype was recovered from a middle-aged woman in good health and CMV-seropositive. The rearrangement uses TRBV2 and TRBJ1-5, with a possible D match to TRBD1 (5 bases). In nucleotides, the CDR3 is TGTGCCAGCAGTGCGGCAGGGAGCAATCAGCCCCAGCATTTT. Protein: CASSAAGSNQPQHF. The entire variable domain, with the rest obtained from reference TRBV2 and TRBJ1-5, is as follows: EPEVTQTPSHQVTQMGQEVILRCVPISNHLYFYWYRQILGQKVEFLVSFYNNEISEKSEIFDDQFSVERPDGSNFTLKIRSTKLEDSAMYFCASSAAGSNQPQHFGDGTRLSIL.